These T cell receptor beta chains were read from a single sample in a study of blood T cell repertoires in COVID-19. Sequencing used immunoSEQ multiplex PCR; TCRdb keeps in-frame clones, though not all of them. The sample gives 230,000 or so clones, more than 70% of which show up once; around 2.5% is in the top ten. The sequenced sample consisted of PBMCs or T cells enriched from blood (not recorded which). These receptors originate from a woman between 40 and 55 years old with acute COVID-19. Both conserved end residues are part of each CDR3. The order of the fields is clone size, J gene, D gene, V gene, CDR3 protein, CDR3 DNA. The D gene is left open where the match is weak. Size tells how often a clone was seen (once, few, many) or the class of an expanded clone, and some rows leave it out.

-	TRBJ2-2	-	TRBV4-3	CASSPQPGGANTGELFF	TGCGCCAGCAGCCCCCAACCCGGAGGCGCGAACACCGGGGAGCTGTTTTTT
few	TRBJ1-3	-	TRBV4-3	CASSQDQGNTIYF	TGCGCCAGCAGCCAAGATCAGGGAAACACCATATATTTT
-	TRBJ1-1	-	TRBV5-4	CASREQMNTEAFF	TGTGCCAGCAGGGAACAGATGAACACTGAAGCTTTCTTT
-	TRBJ2-2	-	TRBV11-2	CASSLQGVTGELFF	TGTGCCAGCAGCTTACAGGGTGTCACCGGGGAGCTGTTTTTT
-	TRBJ1-2	-	TRBV14	CASSQGHYELGYTF	TGTGCCAGCAGCCAAGGCCACTACGAACTTGGCTACACCTTC
-	TRBJ1-1	-	TRBV28	CASSLINMNTEAFF	TGTGCCAGCAGTTTAATAAACATGAACACTGAAGCTTTCTTT
-	TRBJ1-4	-	TRBV4-3	CASSQTAGGGGEKLFF	TGCGCCAGCAGCCAAACTGCGGGCGGGGGGGGTGAAAAACTGTTTTTT
once	TRBJ2-5	TRBD2	TRBV10-3	CAISELTSGKETQYF	TGTGCCATCAGTGAGTTGACTAGCGGGAAAGAGACCCAGTACTTC
-	TRBJ2-2	-	TRBV21-1	CASSSIRGHTGELFF	TGTGCCAGCAGCTCTATACGGGGTCACACCGGGGAGCTGTTTTTT
few	TRBJ1-1	-	TRBV9	CASSVQTGNTEAFF	TGTGCCAGCAGCGTCCAGACAGGGAACACTGAAGCTTTCTTT
-	TRBJ2-5	-	TRBV7-2	CASSLARTDQETQYF	TGTGCCAGCAGCTTAGCTCGGACTGACCAAGAGACCCAGTACTTC
-	TRBJ2-1	TRBD2	TRBV11-2	CASSSSGTSYYNEQFF	TGTGCCAGCAGCTCTTCCGGGACTAGCTACTACAATGAGCAGTTCTTC
-	TRBJ1-3	TRBD1	TRBV5-1	CASSQKTGGSGNTIYF	TGCGCCAGCAGCCAGAAGACAGGGGGATCTGGAAACACCATATATTTT
-	TRBJ1-6	TRBD1	TRBV5-1	CASSTTGTENSPLHF	TGCGCCAGCAGCACAACCGGGACAGAGAATTCACCCCTCCACTTT
-	TRBJ1-4	-	TRBV12-5	CASGSQGYEKLFF	TGTGCTAGTGGGTCACAGGGATATGAAAAACTGTTTTTT
-	TRBJ1-2	-	TRBV5-4	CASSWGSETGYGYTF	TGTGCCAGCAGCTGGGGGTCCGAGACAGGCTATGGCTACACCTTC
-	TRBJ1-1	-	TRBV18	CASSPSDGLKAFF	TGTGCCAGCTCACCCTCCGACGGACTCAAAGCTTTCTTT
-	TRBJ2-7	TRBD2	TRBV4-1	CASSQEASGVGEQYF	TGCGCCAGCAGCCAAGAGGCTAGCGGGGTAGGAGAGCAGTACTTC
-	TRBJ2-6	-	TRBV9	CASSVSPSGANVLTF	TGTGCCAGCAGCGTCTCCCCCTCTGGGGCCAACGTCCTGACTTTC
-	TRBJ2-1	-	TRBV11-3	CASSSGVVSYNEQFF	TGTGCCAGCAGCTCAGGCGTGGTTTCCTACAATGAGCAGTTCTTC
-	TRBJ2-2	TRBD1	TRBV3-1/TRBV3-2	CASSPYRDRPNTGELFF	TGTGCCAGCAGCCCCTATCGGGACAGGCCTAACACCGGGGAGCTGTTTTTT
-	TRBJ2-3	-	TRBV4-2	CASSQEQLLEGTQYF	TGTGCCAGCAGCCAAGAGCAGTTGTTGGAGGGGACGCAGTATTTT
-	TRBJ2-5	-	TRBV12-1	CASSPTGETQYF	TGTGCCAGCAGCCCAACCGGGGAGACCCAGTACTTC
many	TRBJ1-2	TRBD1	TRBV4-3	CASSQGQGTPGYTF	TGCGCCAGCAGCCAAGGACAGGGAACTCCTGGCTACACCTTC
-	TRBJ1-4	TRBD1	TRBV27	CASSLSWTGGGWATNEKLFF	TGTGCCAGCAGTTTATCCTGGACAGGGGGTGGGTGGGCAACTAATGAAAAACTGTTTTTT
-	TRBJ1-1	TRBD1	TRBV3-1/TRBV3-2	CASSLRGRGEAFF	TGTGCCAGCAGTCTCAGGGGGCGGGGTGAAGCTTTCTTT
once	TRBJ1-2	TRBD1	TRBV25-1	CASTSRETGSYGYTF	TGTGCCAGCACCTCACGAGAGACAGGGAGCTATGGCTACACCTTC
-	TRBJ2-3	-	TRBV29-1	CSVDPGARGTDTQYF	TGCAGCGTTGACCCAGGGGCCCGGGGCACAGATACGCAGTATTTT
-	TRBJ1-2	-	TRBV29-1	CSVLGEDYGYTF	TGCAGCGTTCTAGGCGAGGACTATGGCTACACCTTC
-	TRBJ2-5	-	TRBV24-1	CATSDPGSETQYF	TGTGCCACCAGTGATCCAGGGTCGGAGACCCAGTACTTC
-	TRBJ2-1	TRBD1	TRBV7-8	CASSQGERGDWNEQFF	TGTGCCAGCAGCCAGGGGGAAAGGGGTGACTGGAATGAGCAGTTCTTC
-	TRBJ2-3	TRBD2	TRBV18	CASSLTGLAASTDTQYF	TGTGCCAGCTCACTCACCGGCCTAGCGGCTAGCACAGATACGCAGTATTTT
once	TRBJ2-7	-	TRBV21-1	CASSKLKGTGGRYEQYF	TGTGCCAGCAGCAAACTGAAGGGTACAGGGGGTAGATACGAGCAGTACTTC
-	TRBJ2-1	TRBD2	TRBV5-1	CASSTPGGLAGDEQFF	TGCGCCAGCAGCACCCCTGGGGGACTAGCGGGAGATGAGCAGTTCTTC
once	TRBJ1-6	-	TRBV25-1	CVSSGAGLPGSPLHF	TGTGTCAGCAGTGGCGCGGGACTCCCCGGATCACCCCTCCACTTT
-	TRBJ2-7	TRBD1	TRBV18	CASSPRGGSTGYEQYF	TGTGCCAGCTCACCACGAGGGGGCTCTACAGGATACGAGCAGTACTTC
-	TRBJ2-2	TRBD1	TRBV5-6	CASRLGGLDTGELFF	TGTGCCAGCAGACTAGGGGGCCTAGACACCGGGGAGCTGTTTTTT